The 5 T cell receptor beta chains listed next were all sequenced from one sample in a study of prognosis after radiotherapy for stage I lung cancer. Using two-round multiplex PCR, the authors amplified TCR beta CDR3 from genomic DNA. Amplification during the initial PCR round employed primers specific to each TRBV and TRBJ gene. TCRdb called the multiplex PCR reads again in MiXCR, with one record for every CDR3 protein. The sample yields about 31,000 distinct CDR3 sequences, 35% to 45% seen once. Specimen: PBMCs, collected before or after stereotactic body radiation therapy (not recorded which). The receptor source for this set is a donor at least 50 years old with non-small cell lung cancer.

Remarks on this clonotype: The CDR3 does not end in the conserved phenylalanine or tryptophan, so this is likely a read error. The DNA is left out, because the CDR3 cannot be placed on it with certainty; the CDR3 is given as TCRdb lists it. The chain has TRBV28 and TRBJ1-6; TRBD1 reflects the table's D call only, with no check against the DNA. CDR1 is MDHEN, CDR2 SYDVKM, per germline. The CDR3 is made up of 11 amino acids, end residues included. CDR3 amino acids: CASSLTGGPIY.

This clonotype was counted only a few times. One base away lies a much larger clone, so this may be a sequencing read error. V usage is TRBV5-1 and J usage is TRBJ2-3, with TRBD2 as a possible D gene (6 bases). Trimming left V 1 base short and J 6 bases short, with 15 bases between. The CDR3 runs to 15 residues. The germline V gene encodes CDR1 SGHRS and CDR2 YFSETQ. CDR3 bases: TGCGCCAGCAGCTTGAGGTTGGGACTTTCCGATACGCAGTATTTT. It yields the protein CASSLRLGLSDTQYF.

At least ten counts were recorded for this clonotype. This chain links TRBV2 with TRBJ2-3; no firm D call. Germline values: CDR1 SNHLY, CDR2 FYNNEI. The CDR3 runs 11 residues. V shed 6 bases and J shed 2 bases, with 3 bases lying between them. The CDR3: CASRDTDTQYF. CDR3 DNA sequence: TGTGCCAGCAGGGACACAGATACGCAGTATTTT.

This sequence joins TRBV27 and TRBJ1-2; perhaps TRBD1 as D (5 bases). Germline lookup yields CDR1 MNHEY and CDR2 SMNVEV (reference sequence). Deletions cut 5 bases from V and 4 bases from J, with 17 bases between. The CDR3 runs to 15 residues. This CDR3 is CASSEARGLGYGYTF. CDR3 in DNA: TGTGCCAGCAGTGAAGCTAGGGGACTGGGCTATGGCTACACCTTC.

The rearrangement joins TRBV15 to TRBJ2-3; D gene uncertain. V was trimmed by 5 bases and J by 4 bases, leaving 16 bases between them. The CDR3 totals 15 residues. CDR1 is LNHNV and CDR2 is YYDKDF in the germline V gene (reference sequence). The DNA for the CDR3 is TGTGCCACCAGCGCCCGGTATTCAGAGGCAGATACGCAGTATTTT. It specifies CATSARYSEADTQYF. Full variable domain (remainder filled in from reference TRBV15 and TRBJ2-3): DAMVIQNPRYQVTQFGKPVTLSCSQTLNHNVMYWYQQKSSQAPKLLFHYYDKDFNNEADTPDNFQSRRPNTSFCFLDIRSPGLGDTAMYLCATSARYSEADTQYFGPGTRLTVL.